This TCR beta chain was retrieved from a study of CD4+ T cells in melanoma. With V trimmed by 3 bases and J by 10 bases, 11 bases remained unmatched. Germline V gene lookup returns CDR1 MNHEY and CDR2 SVGAGI. The CDR3 is 16 amino acids. Generated by immunoSEQ multiplex PCR, the TCRdb table keeps only in-frame clones and is missing some. The sample comprises about 140,000 clones, nearly 95% of which are singletons, and 1.5% rests with the top ten. This clonotype was sampled from a human donor with melanoma. This chain links TRBV6-5 with TRBJ1-6; 8 bases match TRBD1. This chain's CDR3 is CASSYSGTGGSSPLHF. CDR3 DNA sequence: TGTGCCAGCAGTTATTCGGGGACAGGTGGCAGCTCACCCCTCCACTTT.